This TCR beta chain originates from a study of blood T cell repertoires in COVID-19. Across the whole study: Sites in the United States, Italy and Spain provided acute and convalescent COVID-19 samples. The cDNA or gDNA used as material had been derived from T cells, B-cell-depleted T cells, or PBMCs.

Per the study methods: Reference gene primer amplification yielded estimated nucleated cell counts. The assay was immunoSEQ multiplex PCR, and TCRdb's table has in-frame clones only and misses some. That table gives V, J and clone size, and the DNA gave D and trimming. This sample carries over 150,000 clones, 70% to 90% of them seen once, and the ten largest clones take under 0.65%. The CDR3 contains 14 residues. V shed 1 base and J 1 base; nucleotides not matched to a gene: 0. Germline assignment: CDR1 LGHNA and CDR2 YNFKEQ. J is TRBJ2-5 and V is TRBV4-2, with 7 bases that match TRBD2. Sequenced: peripheral blood. The TCR comes from a man aged 55 to 69 with COVID-19, enrolled during active disease. The CDR3 bases are TGTGCCAGCAGCCAAGGGACTAGCCAAGAGACCCAGTACTTC. This encodes CASSQGTSQETQYF.